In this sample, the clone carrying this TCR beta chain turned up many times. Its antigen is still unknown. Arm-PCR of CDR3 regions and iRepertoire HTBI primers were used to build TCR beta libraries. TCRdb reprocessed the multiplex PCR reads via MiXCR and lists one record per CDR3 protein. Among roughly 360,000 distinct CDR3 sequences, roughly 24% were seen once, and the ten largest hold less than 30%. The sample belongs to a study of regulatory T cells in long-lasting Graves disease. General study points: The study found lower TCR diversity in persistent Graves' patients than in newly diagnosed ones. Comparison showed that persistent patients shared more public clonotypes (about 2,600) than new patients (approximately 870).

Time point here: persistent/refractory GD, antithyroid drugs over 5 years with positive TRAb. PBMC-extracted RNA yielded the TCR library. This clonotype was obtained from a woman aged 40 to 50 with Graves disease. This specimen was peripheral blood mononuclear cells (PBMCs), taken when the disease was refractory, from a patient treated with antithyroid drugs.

In nucleotides, the CDR3 is TGCAGTGCGCCTTGGGGGGCTAATGAAAAACTGTTTTTT. Its protein product is CSAPWGANEKLFF. The rearrangement joins TRBV20-1 to TRBJ1-4; the D gene is possibly TRBD1 (5 bases). Trimming took off 6 bases at V and 3 bases at J, with 11 bases between the two ends. This CDR3 has 13 residues. Germline loops: CDR1 DFQATT, CDR2 SNEGSKA (reference sequence).